What follows are 21 T cell receptor beta chains derived from one specimen sequenced in a study of CD8 T cells in Susac syndrome. RNA in amounts of roughly 0.45 to 1 ug was reverse transcribed with random hexamers. MiXCR was run by TCRdb on the immunoSEQ multiplex PCR reads, yielding one entry per CDR3 protein. The sample lists 100,000 to 150,000 distinct CDR3 sequences, around 96% occurring once. Sample: CD4+ T cells from PBMCs. These receptors were collected from a human donor in good health.

The CDR3 DNA is TGCAGTGCTAGCGGCAGGGGAAGGAATCAGCCCCAGCATTTT. Its protein product is CSASGRGRNQPQHF. The J gene is TRBJ1-5, the V gene TRBV20-1, with TRBD1 as a possible D gene (6 bases). V gave up 3 bases and J gave up 4 bases, with 13 bases separating them. In germline, CDR1 is DFQATT, CDR2 SNEGSKA (reference sequence). The CDR3 has 14 amino acids.

The chain has TRBV23-1 and TRBJ2-6; 8 bases map to TRBD1. TRBV23-1 is placed among ORFs of uncertain function. The CDR3 loop spans 16 amino acids. V lost 6 bases to trimming and J lost 0 bases; unmatched junction nucleotides: 4. This chain's CDR3 is CASSRDRSSGANVLTF. The CDR3 DNA sequence: TGCGCCAGCAGCCGGGACAGGTCCTCTGGGGCCAACGTCCTGACTTTC.

The chain links TRBV21-1 to TRBJ2-7; the table's D call TRBD2 went unverified against the DNA. TRBV21-1 is shown as a pseudogene. This CDR3 spans 14 amino acids. The CDR3 sequence: CASPSGRSFYEQYF. CDR3 DNA sequence: TGTGCCAGCCCCTCGGGGAGGTCTTTCTACGAGCAGTACTTC.

The DNA of the CDR3 is TGCGCCAGCAGCTTTTCAGCGGGAGTCTCTGGTGAGCAGTTCTTC. It codes for CASSFSAGVSGEQFF. The chain uses TRBV5-1 and TRBJ2-1; 8 bases are shared with TRBD2. Germline assignment: CDR1 SGHRS and CDR2 YFSETQ. The V gene end was trimmed by 2 bases and the J gene end by 9 bases; junction bases not matched to a gene: 10. The CDR3 extends over 15 amino acids.

The J gene is TRBJ2-7, the V gene TRBV7-2; D may be TRBD1 (5 bases). CDR3 size: 14 residues. Germline V lookup: CDR1 SGHTA, CDR2 FQGNSA. Trimming took 4 bases from V and 6 from J, leaving 16 bases between them. CDR3 amino acids: CASSSSGNRGEQYF. As DNA, the CDR3 is TGTGCCAGCAGCTCCTCAGGGAATCGCGGCGAGCAGTACTTC.

The chain uses TRBV10-3 and TRBJ1-4, with 8 bases matching TRBD1. The germline V gene has CDR1 ENHRY and CDR2 SYGVKD. With V trimmed by 6 bases and J by 14 bases, 8 bases remained unmatched. CDR3 length: 12 residues. CDR3 nucleotide sequence: TGTGCCATCAGGGGTACAGGGGGGAACCTGTTTTTT. The encoded protein is CAIRGTGGNLFF.

V is TRBV5-1 and J is TRBJ2-5; tentative D call: TRBD1 (5 bases). V lost 5 bases and J 0 bases, leaving 14 bases between the germline ends. Germline V gene data show CDR1 as SGHRS and CDR2 as YFSETQ. CDR3 length equals 15 residues. The CDR3 nucleotides read TGCGCCAGCAGATTCGGCAGGGTTTACCAAGAGACCCAGTACTTC. This encodes CASRFGRVYQETQYF.

The chain carries TRBV30 and TRBJ2-4, with 7 bases fitting TRBD1. The CDR3 is 12 residues long. V shed 4 bases and J 8 bases; nucleotides not matched to a gene: 5. Germline V gives CDR1 GTSNPN, CDR2 SVGIG (reference sequence). The CDR3 sequence is CAWIPGGDIQYF. Written as DNA, the CDR3 is TGTGCCTGGATTCCAGGGGGAGACATTCAGTACTTC.

The chain couples TRBV30 to TRBJ2-1; 12 bases line up with TRBD2. The germline V gene has CDR1 GTSNPN and CDR2 SVGIG (reference sequence). Trimming at V came to 2 bases and at J to 7 bases, leaving 3 bases not matched to a gene. The CDR3 is made up of 14 amino acids. The CDR3 loop is CAWSPLAGGNEQFF. The CDR3 bases are TGTGCCTGGAGTCCCCTAGCGGGAGGGAATGAGCAGTTCTTC.

This chain connects TRBV15 to TRBJ1-5, with a weak D call TRBD1 (5 bases). Trimming took 7 bases from V and 0 from J, leaving 10 bases between them. The CDR3 sequence is 14 residues long. Germline values: CDR1 LNHNV, CDR2 YYDKDF (reference sequence). The DNA of the CDR3 is TGTGCCACCACTAGCAGGGATAGCAATCAGCCCCAGCATTTT. Translated, it gives CATTSRDSNQPQHF.

Here the CDR3 reads CSVKAGTGQETQYF. The DNA of the CDR3 is TGCAGCGTAAAAGCCGGGACAGGCCAAGAGACCCAGTACTTC. This chain joins TRBV29-1 and TRBJ2-5, with TRBD1 identical over 8 bases. Germline CDR1 and CDR2: SQVTM and ANQGSEA. This CDR3 spans 14 amino acids. V dropped 6 bases and J dropped 1; count of bases not matched to a gene: 7.

The CDR3 reads CASSLDSNEKLFF. CDR3 nucleotide sequence: TGTGCCAGCAGTTTGGACAGCAATGAAAAACTGTTTTTT. This chain connects TRBV6-5 to TRBJ1-4; maybe TRBD1 (6 bases). With 4 bases removed from V and 5 bases from J, the gap between germline ends came to 8 bases. CDR1 is MNHEY and CDR2 is SVGAGI in the germline V gene. The CDR3 consists of 13 residues.

This rearrangement joins TRBV30 to TRBJ2-7; TRBD2 is a possible D gene (6 bases). Germline V gene data show CDR1 as GTSNPN and CDR2 as SVGIG (reference sequence). The CDR3 has 12 residues. V was shortened by 2 bases and J by 6 bases, with 11 bases between the two germline ends. The CDR3 nucleotides read TGTGCCTGGAGTAGGAGGGGAAGCGAGCAGTACTTC. Translated: CAWSRRGSEQYF.

The CDR3, as DNA: TGTGCCAGCGCAAGACAAGGAGGGAGGTCCACTGAAGCTTTCTTT. Encoded protein: CASARQGGRSTEAFF. J is TRBJ1-1 and V is TRBV6-4; D gene uncertain. This CDR3 contains 15 residues. V was shortened by 8 bases and J by 4 bases, with 20 bases between the two germline ends. Germline CDR1 and CDR2: MRHNA and SNTAGT.

V is TRBV12-3 or TRBV12-4 and J is TRBJ2-5; D perhaps matches TRBD2 (7 bases). CDR3 size: 15 residues. The ends were cut back, 4 bases at V and 5 bases at J, with 17 bases in the middle. CDR3 loop: CASSSYERDNETQYF. CDR3 nucleotide sequence: TGTGCCAGCAGTTCCTACGAGCGGGACAATGAGACCCAGTACTTC.

The chain couples TRBV6-5 to TRBJ1-4; D may be TRBD1 (5 bases). Germline CDR1 reads MNHEY; CDR2 reads SVGAGI. CDR3 length: 14 residues. V was trimmed by 2 bases and J by 6 bases, leaving 10 bases between them. The CDR3 region has the DNA TGTGCCAGCAGTTACGCGCAGGGTTATGAAAAACTGTTTTTT. Translation gives CASSYAQGYEKLFF.

The chain joins TRBV10-3 to TRBJ1-1; D remains ambiguous. The CDR3 length is 12 residues. The V end lost 4 bases, the J end lost 3 bases, and 6 bases lay between the germline ends. CDR1 ENHRY and CDR2 SYGVKD come from the germline V gene. CDR3 bases: TGTGCCATCAGTGGACTGGACACTGAAGCTTTCTTT. It codes for CAISGLDTEAFF.

This CDR3 reads CASSDTSNTGELFF. CDR3 DNA sequence: TGCGCCAGCAGCGACACCTCGAACACCGGGGAGCTGTTTTTT. The chain combines TRBV4-3 with TRBJ2-2; D is ambiguous. V was shortened by 5 bases and J by 0 bases, with 7 bases between the two germline ends. The CDR3 loop spans 14 amino acids. Germline V gives CDR1 LGHNA, CDR2 YSLEER.

The chain couples TRBV20-1 to TRBJ2-7; D ambiguous. Germline CDR1 and CDR2: DFQATT and SNEGSKA (reference sequence). Between the trimmed V and J ends, which lost 0 bases and 7 bases, there was a span of 13 bases. The CDR3 covers 13 residues. Here the CDR3 DNA reads TGCAGTGCTAGAGAGGGAAGGACGTATGAGCAGTACTTC. It translates to CSAREGRTYEQYF.

The chain uses TRBV24-1 and TRBJ2-2; 7 nucleotides line up with TRBD1. CDR1 is KGHDR, CDR2 SFDVKD, per germline. The V gene end was trimmed by 7 bases and the J gene end by 0 bases; junction bases not matched to a gene: 4. This CDR3 spans 15 amino acids. This CDR3 reads CATSLTGANTGELFF. The DNA of the CDR3 is TGTGCCACCAGCCTAACAGGGGCGAACACCGGGGAGCTGTTTTTT.

The rearrangement uses TRBV19 and TRBJ2-1, with 7 nucleotides matching TRBD2. Looked up from germline, CDR1 is LNHDA and CDR2 is SQIVND (reference sequence). CDR3 length equals 13 residues. The V gene end was trimmed by 6 bases and the J gene end by 10 bases; junction bases not matched to a gene: 9. Here the CDR3 reads CASSEASGREQFF. The CDR3 DNA reads TGTGCCAGTAGCGAGGCTAGCGGACGCGAGCAGTTCTTC.